Listed below are T cell receptor beta chains from one sample, sequenced in a study of early T cells in non-severe SARS-CoV-2 infection. TCRdb reanalysed the 5' RACE reads using MiXCR and keeps one entry per CDR3 protein. In the table there are roughly 100,000 distinct CDR3 sequences, approximately 14% of which are singletons. The sample comprised whole blood. All receptors derive from an adult who was a healthcare worker with PCR-confirmed SARS-CoV-2 infection or an uninfected control (not recorded which). The CDR3 runs from the conserved cysteine through the conserved F or W. Each record gives: CDR3 protein, V gene.

CDR3aa: CASSQDNRLNTEAFF
v_gene: TRBV4-1

CDR3aa: CASSPGQAETDTQYF
v_gene: TRBV18

CDR3aa: CASSQTRAVTEQFF
v_gene: TRBV14

CDR3aa: CASSSRGGLAGGEQYF
v_gene: TRBV7-8

CDR3aa: CASSTGGGSDYEQYF
v_gene: TRBV12-3/TRBV12-4

CDR3aa: CASSSNGGYTF
v_gene: TRBV11-2

CDR3aa: CASSERRVNTEAFF
v_gene: TRBV6-1

CDR3aa: CASSSGGSNTEAFF
v_gene: TRBV6-5

CDR3aa: CASSGDFQETQYF
v_gene: TRBV5-1

CDR3aa: CSAREYGYTF
v_gene: TRBV20-1

CDR3aa: CASSSGTEFHF
v_gene: TRBV7-9

CDR3aa: CASSLDGGTGELFF
v_gene: TRBV5-1

CDR3aa: CASSKRSDSSYNEQFF
v_gene: TRBV11-2

CDR3aa: CASSFWADTQYF
v_gene: TRBV5-1

CDR3aa: CASSQGGRAGTEAFF
v_gene: TRBV25-1

CDR3aa: CASSLRAGEQFF
v_gene: TRBV28

CDR3aa: CASSTRVLEVGELFF
v_gene: TRBV6-5

CDR3aa: CASSFDRATEAFF
v_gene: TRBV7-2

CDR3aa: CSARDRGLNTEAFF
v_gene: TRBV20-1

CDR3aa: CSAGGQGVDTQYF
v_gene: TRBV20-1

CDR3aa: CASSLGTSGPDTQYF
v_gene: TRBV5-4

CDR3aa: CASSKRGSTTDTQYF
v_gene: TRBV7-2